Described below is a single TCR beta chain sequence and its context. Its antigen is not known. TCR beta VDJ combinations and CDR3 sequences were profiled from genomic DNA. Via MiXCR, TCRdb re-called the reads, giving one row per CDR3 protein. This table holds over 45,000 distinct CDR3 sequences, 70% to 80% found once. The sample belongs to a study of CD8+CD57+ T cells in acquired aplastic anemia. Study-level information: As sequenced from healthy donors, CD4+ cells averaged roughly 11 million reads.

Study-wide results and limits: Between the patient and control groups, CD8+ Simpson's diversity did not differ significantly. Patients and controls had in common 25 to 30 CD8+ CDR3 sequences.

J gave up 7 bases and V 4 bases, and 9 bases lay outside the gene matches. CDR3 length equals 14 residues. The germline CDR1 and CDR2 sequences are DFQATT and SNEGSKA (reference sequence). The clonotype was recovered from a human donor in good health, serving as a control. This chain uses TRBV20-1 with TRBJ1-4; 7 bases agree with TRBD1. The sample taken for sequencing was sorted CD4+, CD8+, or CD8+CD57+ T cells (not recorded which) from PBMCs. The CDR3 DNA is TGCAGTGCTAATTTGAGGCAGGGGGTTGAAAAACTGTTTTTT. It is translated as CSANLRQGVEKLFF.